This TCR beta chain is drawn from a study of cytomegalovirus exposure and HLA in healthy donors. The CDR3 runs 13 residues. The germline V and J ends were trimmed by 9 bases and 3 bases, with 12 bases remaining between them. The germline CDR1 and CDR2 sequences are LNHNV and YYDKDF (reference sequence). TCRdb keeps only in-frame clones here, not all; method: immunoSEQ multiplex PCR. The repertoire includes approximately 160,000 clones, roughly 91% of them detected once, and around 3.4% sits in the top ten. This clone appeared once. Its specificity is unknown. The study's findings and limits: Subsequent analysis revealed that first-cohort TCR clusters tended to co-occur in the 100 to 150 validation repertoires. There were some public TCRs occurring in many donors, but most TCR sequences were rare. The study labeled under 200 TCR beta chains cytomegalovirus-associated. For cytomegalovirus status, the classifier reportedly gave diagnoses with high specificity and sensitivity.

The chain carries TRBV15 and TRBJ2-1; D may be TRBD2 (5 bases). The sample was PBMCs. This TCR derives from a woman under 30 in good health and CMV-seropositive. The CDR3 reads CATGAEFYNEQFF. CDR3 bases: TGTGCCACGGGAGCGGAATTCTACAATGAGCAGTTCTTC.